A single sample is the source of the 21 T cell receptor beta chains below, sequenced in a study of post-analysis software for immune sequencing data. Study-level points and caveats: TRBV segments more frequent in patients than in controls numbered several and included TRBV5-6, TRBV5-1 and TRBV20-1.

TCR beta cDNA libraries had unique molecular identifiers. One entry per CDR3 protein, called by TCRdb with MiXCR from the PCR reads. The data contain about 540,000 distinct CDR3 sequences, approximately 34% of them singletons. Their cognate antigens are unknown. Material: blood. The receptors were sampled from a girl aged 2-17 years with multiple sclerosis.

Ten or more counts support this clonotype. CDR3: CASTRDRGPYGYTF. The CDR3 nucleotides are TGCGCCAGCACGAGGGACAGAGGCCCCTATGGCTACACCTTC. The chain recombines TRBV5-1 with TRBJ1-2; 7 bases line up with TRBD1. Germline V lookup: CDR1 SGHRS, CDR2 YFSETQ. V shed 6 bases and J 4 bases; nucleotides not matched to a gene: 9. CDR3 length equals 14 residues.

This clonotype appeared a few times. The chain joins TRBV6-6 to TRBJ2-7; TRBD1 agrees at 8 bases. The CDR3 spans 15 residues. The germline CDR1 and CDR2 sequences are MNHNY and SVGAGI (reference sequence). The V segment lost 2 bases and the J segment 3 bases; nucleotides outside the gene matches: 6. Here the CDR3 DNA reads TGTGCCAGCAGTTACAGGGGACAGGATATCTACGAGCAGTACTTC. Residues: CASSYRGQDIYEQYF.

This clonotype has a handful of counts. This chain links TRBV12-3 or TRBV12-4 with TRBJ1-1; D is undetermined. The CDR3 runs to 13 residues. Between the trimmed V and J ends, which lost 7 bases and 2 bases, there was a span of 11 bases. This CDR3 is CASTAGLNTEAFF. Written as DNA, the CDR3 is TGTGCCAGCACCGCGGGATTAAACACTGAAGCTTTCTTT.

This clonotype was picked up a small number of times. The chain links TRBV7-9 to TRBJ2-4; no definite D call. The CDR3 has 16 amino acids. V gave up 4 bases and J gave up 1 base, with 14 bases separating them. Germline lookup yields CDR1 SEHNR and CDR2 FQNEAQ (reference sequence). The DNA for the CDR3 is TGTGCCAGCAGCTCCCGTGGGGATATCGCCAAAAACATTCAGTACTTC. Its translation: CASSSRGDIAKNIQYF.

This clonotype was counted a single time. The chain carries TRBV14 and TRBJ1-6; no definite D call. The CDR3 runs to 15 residues. The germline gives CDR1 SGHDN, CDR2 FVKESK. V gave up 4 bases and J gave up 8 bases, with 15 bases separating them. CDR3 residues: CASSRARVGDSPLHF. In nucleotides, the CDR3 is TGTGCCAGCAGCCGAGCGAGGGTTGGAGATTCACCCCTCCACTTT.

The CDR3, as DNA: TGCGCCAGCAGCTTGGGTCTGGGACTAGCGGGGGGTGACACCTACGAGCAGTACTTC. Protein product: CASSLGLGLAGGDTYEQYF. The chain is built from TRBV5-1 and TRBJ2-7; 15 nucleotides agree with TRBD2. The CDR3 is 19 amino acids. From germline, CDR1 is SGHRS and CDR2 YFSETQ. V shed 0 bases, J shed 2 bases, and the junction held 9 bases outside the gene matches.

The V and J genes are TRBV5-1 and TRBJ2-5, with 8 bases fitting TRBD2. V lost 0 bases to trimming and J lost 4 bases; unmatched junction nucleotides: 5. This CDR3 has 15 amino acids. Per the germline V gene, CDR1 is SGHRS and CDR2 is YFSETQ. The CDR3 DNA sequence: TGCGCCAGCAGCTTGGGGCGGAGCGGGAGAGAGACCCAGTACTTC. This codes for CASSLGRSGRETQYF.

This rearrangement joins TRBV20-1 to TRBJ1-2; D is undetermined. Germline assignment: CDR1 DFQATT and CDR2 SNEGSKA (reference sequence). This CDR3 is built from 13 residues. Trimming left V 5 bases short and J 0 bases short, with 10 bases between. The chain's CDR3 is CSACDMANYGYTF. The CDR3 DNA sequence: TGCAGTGCTTGTGACATGGCTAACTATGGCTACACCTTC.

Of note for this clonotype: The junction and the germline gene differ at one end; a read error may be behind it. The chain recombines TRBV12-3 or TRBV12-4 with TRBJ2-3, with D unresolved. CDR3 length: 14 amino acids. The CDR3 nucleotides read TGTGCCAGCCGCACCGGACCGAACACAGATGCGCAGTATTTT. Amino acid sequence: CASRTGPNTDAQYF.

CDR3 coding DNA: TGCAGTGCAAGAACTAGCGGGGGGGCCCAAGAGACCCAGTACTTC. This gives the protein CSARTSGGAQETQYF. This sequence joins TRBV20-1 and TRBJ2-5, with 13 bases matching TRBD2. The germline gives CDR1 DFQATT, CDR2 SNEGSKA (reference sequence). Unmatched junction bases numbered 5, after V lost 6 bases and J lost 1 base. This CDR3 comprises 15 residues.

This chain joins TRBV4-1 and TRBJ1-5; a weak D match, TRBD1 (6 bases). Trimming cost V 0 bases and J 7 bases, with 16 bases left between them. CDR3 length: 16 residues. The germline V gene has CDR1 MGHRA and CDR2 YSYEKL. CDR3 amino acids: CASSQDRMDSNQPQHF. The CDR3 DNA sequence: TGCGCCAGCAGCCAAGATCGAATGGACAGTAACCAGCCCCAGCATTTT.

This clonotype was picked up a small number of times. The V gene is TRBV3-1, the J gene TRBJ2-7, with D tentatively TRBD1 (6 bases). Germline values: CDR1 LGHDT, CDR2 YNNKEL (reference sequence). Between the trimmed V and J ends, which lost 4 bases and 1 base, there was a span of 14 bases. CDR3 length: 15 residues. The CDR3 protein is CASSPTGIMSYEQYF. For the CDR3, the DNA is TGTGCCAGCAGCCCTACAGGGATAATGTCCTACGAGCAGTACTTC.

The chain combines TRBV6-1 with TRBJ2-7; 7 bases agree with TRBD1. Germline CDR1 is MNHNS and CDR2 is SASEGT. CDR3 length: 13 amino acids. Germline trimming cut 8 bases from V and 4 bases from J; bases unmatched to any gene: 8. The CDR3 nucleotides read TGTGCCAGCCCCGGCGCAGGGGGTTACGAGCAGTACTTC. This encodes CASPGAGGYEQYF.

V gene TRBV20-1 combines with J gene TRBJ2-3; D remains ambiguous. Trimming shortened V by 3 bases and J by 4 bases, and 14 bases separated the two germline ends. CDR3 length: 14 residues. CDR1 and CDR2 (germline): DFQATT, SNEGSKA (reference sequence). The CDR3 DNA reads as TGCAGTGCTAGGGGTACAGATCATGCAGATACGCAGTATTTT. This encodes CSARGTDHADTQYF.

This clonotype was seen only a few times. The chain couples TRBV7-3 to TRBJ1-2; the match to TRBD1 covers 9 bases. The CDR3 has 16 residues. The germline gives CDR1 SGHTA, CDR2 FQGTGA. V lost 8 bases, J lost 0 bases, and 10 bases stayed unmatched. CDR3 bases: TGTGCCAGCGGCTCAGGGGGACAGGGCTCTAACTATGGCTACACCTTC. Translation: CASGSGGQGSNYGYTF.

V is TRBV15 and J is TRBJ2-7, with D possibly matching TRBD1 (6 bases). V lost 4 bases to trimming and J lost 3 bases, with 10 bases between them. This CDR3 spans 13 amino acids. The germline V gene encodes CDR1 LNHNV and CDR2 YYDKDF (reference sequence). CDR3 nucleotide sequence: TGTGCCACCAGCACCCAGACAGGCTACGAGCAGTACTTC. The encoded protein is CATSTQTGYEQYF. The complete variable domain, with remaining parts taken from reference TRBV15 and TRBJ2-7, reads DAMVIQNPRYQVTQFGKPVTLSCSQTLNHNVMYWYQQKSSQAPKLLFHYYDKDFNNEADTPDNFQSRRPNTSFCFLDIRSPGLGDTAMYLCATSTQTGYEQYFGPGTRLTVT.

The chain is built from TRBV29-1 and TRBJ1-1; 10 bases align to TRBD1. Germline V gene data show CDR1 as SQVTM and CDR2 as ANQGSEA. V was pared by 7 bases and J by 0 bases, with 5 bases of the junction left unmatched. The CDR3 is made up of 14 amino acids. The CDR3 nucleotides read TGCAGCGCTGGGACAGGGGTTATGAACACTGAAGCTTTCTTT. Translating it yields CSAGTGVMNTEAFF. The full variable domain, with the rest looked up from reference TRBV29-1 and TRBJ1-1, is SAVISQKPSRDICQRGTSLTIQCQVDSQVTMMFWYRQQPGQSLTLIATANQGSEATYESGFVIDKFPISRPNLTFSTLTVSNMSPEDSSIYLCSAGTGVMNTEAFFGQGTRLTVV.

The CDR3 DNA sequence: TGCAGTGCTAGTCGGCGGGAAGGGGCTTCTAGCACAGATACGCAGTATTTT. Translating it yields CSASRREGASSTDTQYF. J is TRBJ2-3 and V is TRBV20-1; D is perhaps TRBD2 (6 bases). This CDR3 is built from 17 residues. CDR1 and CDR2 from the germline V gene are DFQATT and SNEGSKA (reference sequence). V gave up 3 bases and J gave up 0 bases, with 19 bases separating them.

A word on this clonotype: A junction end diverges from the germline sequence, so it may reflect a read error. The V gene is TRBV5-6, the J gene TRBJ1-2; D call uncertain. The CDR3 has 13 amino acids. Per germline, CDR1 SGHDT and CDR2 YYEEEE. The CDR3 here is CASSRRATGGHTF. CDR3 nucleotides: TGTGCCAGCAGCCGCCGAGCTACGGGTGGCCACACCTTC. The full variable domain, with the rest looked up from reference TRBV5-6 and TRBJ1-2, is DAGVTQSPTHLIKTRGQQVTLRCSPKSGHDTVSWYQQALGQGPQFIFQYYEEEERQRGNFPDRFSGHQFPNYSSELNVNALLLGDSALYLCASSRRATGGHTFGSGTRLTVV.

The chain employs TRBV6-1 and TRBJ2-7; 7 nucleotides match TRBD2. The CDR3 totals 15 residues. The germline V gene encodes CDR1 MNHNS and CDR2 SASEGT. With V trimmed by 4 bases and J by 3 bases, 9 bases remained unmatched. CDR3 residues: CASSALGVAGYEQYF. Here the CDR3 DNA reads TGTGCCAGCAGTGCCCTCGGGGTAGCGGGCTACGAGCAGTACTTC.

CDR3 DNA sequence: TGCGCCAGCAGCCCGACAGGGGGCACCTATGGCTACACCTTC. Its translation: CASSPTGGTYGYTF. V gene TRBV5-1 combines with J gene TRBJ1-2; 10 bases agree with TRBD1. From germline, CDR1 is SGHRS and CDR2 YFSETQ. The CDR3 consists of 14 residues. Unmatched junction bases numbered 4, after V lost 4 bases and J lost 4 bases.